This T cell receptor (beta chain) was captured by sequencing in a study of blood T cell repertoires in COVID-19. Turning to the study itself: Italy, Spain and the United States were the sources of the convalescent and acute COVID-19 samples. Sources were T cells, B-cell-depleted T cells, or PBMCs; the material itself was cDNA or gDNA.

Germline V lookup: CDR1 SGHRS, CDR2 YFSETQ. Losses at the gene ends were 4 bases for V and 2 bases for J; bases not matched to a gene: 3. The CDR3 runs 14 residues. Profiled with immunoSEQ multiplex PCR; TCRdb holds only in-frame clones, not every one. In the table there are roughly 230,000 clones, roughly 80% of which are singletons. The chain joins TRBV5-1 to TRBJ1-2; 9 bases align to TRBD1. Sample: peripheral blood. This sequence originates from a woman older than 75 with acute or convalescent COVID-19. CDR3 residues: CASSPGQGNYGYTF. In DNA, the CDR3 is TGCGCCAGCAGCCCGGGACAGGGAAACTATGGCTACACCTTC.